The present entry profiles one T cell receptor (beta chain) with its context. Its antigen remains unknown. This specimen comes from a study of shared clonotypes between healthy human individuals. Notes on the study in general: Blood was the sole source, and tissue repertoires probably differ.

Germline CDR1 is MGHRA and CDR2 is YSYEKL. The CDR3 has 12 residues. Trimming cost V 2 bases and J 7 bases, with 8 bases left between them. Profiled with immunoSEQ multiplex PCR; TCRdb holds only in-frame clones, not every one. There are 2 million to 3 million clones in the sample; roughly 93% occur only once, and 0.36% lies in the top ten. V is TRBV4-1 and J is TRBJ1-1; D gene ambiguous. This TCR derives from a man younger than 30 in good health. Some clones in this sample may be carry-over from other donors' samples. Material for sequencing was naive CD4+ T cells from PBMCs. Subset defined: CD45RA+ positively selected. The CDR3 DNA sequence: TGCGCCAGCAGCCAACTGACCCGTGAAGCTTTCTTT. Amino acid sequence: CASSQLTREAFF.